This TCR beta chain stems from a study of regulatory T cells in long-lasting Graves disease. Through Arm-PCR of CDR3 regions and iRepertoire HTBI primers, TCR beta libraries were built. TCRdb redid the calling of the multiplex PCR reads with MiXCR, one entry per CDR3 protein. The sample holds 400,000 to 500,000 distinct CDR3 sequences, less than 25% seen once. Time point noted: persistent/refractory GD, antithyroid drugs over 5 years with positive TRAb. The authors made the TCR library using RNA they extracted from PBMCs. Each of the patients was recruited from an endocrinology department situated in Xi'an, China. This clonotype has a count of ten or more. Antigen specificity is unknown. This may stem from a read error, because a much larger clone lies one nucleotide away. Study-level points and caveats: Persistent disease exhibited a predilection for TRBV28, TRBJ1-2 and TRBJ2-5. Since the sample size was small, accuracy may have been reduced.

Germline lookup yields CDR1 SGHVS and CDR2 FQNEAQ. The germline V and J ends were trimmed by 6 bases and 3 bases, with 2 bases remaining between them. This CDR3 has 11 amino acids. Sample: peripheral blood mononuclear cells (PBMCs), taken when the disease was refractory, from a patient treated with antithyroid drugs. The sequence was obtained from a female donor with Graves disease. The J gene is TRBJ2-2, the V gene TRBV7-8, with no clear D. In DNA, the CDR3 is TGTGCCAGCAGTCACACCGGGGAGCTGTTTTTT. This gives the protein CASSHTGELFF.